The 22 T cell receptor beta chains reported below all come from one sample, sequenced in a study of T cell changes during pregnancy in multiple sclerosis (dated by TCRdb to between 2018 and 2020). Receptor libraries were prepared by the immunoSEQ multiplex PCR assay. In TCRdb, the immuneACCESS table is reduced to in-frame sequences with V and J assigned. These tables do not hold every clone; where another copy was compared, an unresolved V gene accounts for under half, and the others remain unexplained. In this sample the table shows 100,000 or so clones, just over 90% of which occur a single time. The top ten clones comprise about 3% of the sample. Sample: peripheral blood, taken after pregnancy. These receptors originate from a female donor with multiple sclerosis, enrolled in a pregnancy study.

The J gene is TRBJ2-5, the V gene TRBV7-9; 10 positions agree with TRBD1. The length of the CDR3 is 19 residues. The germline gives CDR1 SEHNR, CDR2 FQNEAQ (reference sequence). With 1 base clipped from V and 0 bases from J, the junction kept 11 bases outside the gene matches. The CDR3 nucleotides read TGTGCCAGCAGCTTAGGCGGGACAGGGGCCGCCATGGACCAAGAGACCCAGTACTTC. Translation gives CASSLGGTGAAMDQETQYF.

The rearrangement links TRBV5-4 to TRBJ2-3; TRBD1 matches at 8 bases. Losses at the gene ends were 0 bases for V and 5 bases for J; bases not matched to a gene: 8. CDR3 length: 16 amino acids. The V gene's germline CDR1 is SGHNT and CDR2 YYREEE (reference sequence). DNA of the CDR3: TGTGCCAGCAGCTTGGGTGGAGGACAGGGTCAAGATACGCAGTATTTT. Translating gives CASSLGGGQGQDTQYF.

V and J are TRBV11-2 and TRBJ1-3, with 9 bases matching TRBD1. Germline V lookup: CDR1 SGHAT, CDR2 FQNNGV. V lost 5 bases, J lost 6 bases, and 5 bases stayed unmatched. CDR3 size: 14 residues. CDR3 region: CASSRTGAENTIYF. Here the CDR3 DNA reads TGTGCCAGCAGCCGGACAGGGGCTGAAAACACCATATATTTT.

This clone has just one count. The V call is TRBV6-1, the J call TRBJ2-5, with 7 bases identical to TRBD1. CDR3 length: 13 amino acids. From germline, CDR1 is MNHNS and CDR2 SASEGT. V was clipped by 6 bases and J by 3 bases; unmatched bases: 4. CDR3 in DNA: TGTGCCAGCAGGGGGACAGCTAAAGAGACCCAGTACTTC. This gives the protein CASRGTAKETQYF.

The chain carries TRBV10-2 and TRBJ1-4, with 8 nucleotides matching TRBD1. With V trimmed by 3 bases and J by 6 bases, 6 bases remained unmatched. The CDR3 spans 15 residues. The germline CDR1 and CDR2 sequences are WSHSY and SAAADI. DNA for the CDR3: TGCGCCAGCAGTGACCTAACAGGGGGTCATGAAAAACTGTTTTTT. Translating it yields CASSDLTGGHEKLFF.

The chain carries TRBV15 and TRBJ1-1; TRBD1 matches at 10 bases. J was trimmed by 4 bases and V by 11 bases; bases with no gene match: 7. The CDR3 is made up of 13 amino acids. Germline V CDR1 and CDR2: LNHNV, YYDKDF (reference sequence). The CDR3, as DNA: TGTGCCGCTTCCGGGACAGGGGTCACTGAAGCTTTCTTT. It is translated as CAASGTGVTEAFF.

The gene calls are TRBV7-9 and TRBJ2-3; no reliable D call. V lost 5 bases, J lost 0 bases, and 12 bases lay in between. Per germline, CDR1 SEHNR and CDR2 FQNEAQ (reference sequence). This CDR3 comprises 15 residues. This CDR3 reads CASSPTSASTDTQYF. In DNA, the CDR3 is TGTGCCAGCAGCCCCACATCCGCTAGCACAGATACGCAGTATTTT.

The chain recombines TRBV6-1 with TRBJ1-2, with TRBD1 matching over 10 bases. V gave up 2 bases and J gave up 8 bases; unmatched junction bases: 8. This CDR3 is 15 amino acids long. Germline V gene data show CDR1 as MNHNS and CDR2 as SASEGT. CDR3 nucleotides: TGTGCCAGCAGTGAATGGGGGACAGGGGTTCTCGGCTACACCTTC. Its translation is CASSEWGTGVLGYTF.

The chain combines TRBV7-8 with TRBJ1-4; D gene ambiguous. This CDR3 has 17 residues. The V end lost 5 bases, the J end lost 3 bases, and 19 bases lay between the germline ends. Per germline, CDR1 SGHVS and CDR2 FQNEAQ. The CDR3 spells CASSTDEGRAPNEKLFF. DNA for the CDR3: TGTGCCAGCAGCACGGACGAGGGAAGGGCCCCTAATGAAAAACTGTTTTTT.

V is TRBV6-5 and J is TRBJ2-3; unclear D gene. Trimming removed 3 bases from V and 5 bases from J, with 9 bases in between. The germline CDR1 and CDR2 sequences are MNHEY and SVGAGI. This CDR3 is built from 13 residues. CDR3 sequence: CASSYSTGDTQYF. Here the CDR3 DNA reads TGTGCCAGCAGTTATTCGACGGGAGATACGCAGTATTTT.

The V gene is TRBV15, the J gene TRBJ1-1, with 7 bases fitting TRBD1. V dropped 5 bases and J dropped 8; count of bases not matched to a gene: 11. CDR1 and CDR2 from the germline V gene are LNHNV and YYDKDF (reference sequence). The CDR3 runs to 14 residues. CDR3 amino acids: CATSRRQGKEEAFF. The CDR3 nucleotides are TGTGCCACCAGCCGTAGACAGGGCAAGGAAGAAGCTTTCTTT.

Only a few counts were recorded for this clone. The chain recombines TRBV27 with TRBJ2-2; D gene unclear. This CDR3 is built from 15 residues. Trimming removed 3 bases from V and 7 bases from J, with 15 bases in between. The V gene's germline CDR1 is MNHEY and CDR2 SMNVEV (reference sequence). CDR3: CASSFQTNWVGELFF. Here the CDR3 DNA reads TGTGCCAGCAGTTTCCAGACAAACTGGGTCGGGGAGCTGTTTTTT.

The chain combines TRBV30 with TRBJ2-2, with a tentative D call TRBD2 (5 bases). Germline CDR1 and CDR2: GTSNPN and SVGIG (reference sequence). This CDR3 region has 15 residues. V lost 2 bases and J 5 bases, leaving 15 bases between the germline ends. The CDR3 sequence: CAWSRDFGETGELFF. In DNA form, the CDR3 reads TGTGCCTGGAGTCGGGATTTCGGGGAAACCGGGGAGCTGTTTTTT.

The gene calls are TRBV9 and TRBJ2-3; D is possibly TRBD1 (6 bases). The V and J ends lost 3 bases and 3 bases respectively, with 14 bases between them. CDR1 is SGDLS, CDR2 YYNGEE, per germline. The CDR3 loop spans 15 amino acids. CDR3 DNA sequence: TGTGCCAGCAGCGCACTCAGGGGAGATACAGATACGCAGTATTTT. Translated, it gives CASSALRGDTDTQYF.

The V and J genes are TRBV18 and TRBJ2-5, with 9 bases that match TRBD2. The V and J ends lost 2 bases and 11 bases, in that order; junction bases with no gene match: 9. CDR1 is KGHSH and CDR2 is LQKENI in the germline V gene. The CDR3 loop spans 14 amino acids. CDR3 sequence reads: CASSPGTSPRAQYF. The CDR3 DNA reads as TGTGCCAGCTCACCAGGGACTAGCCCACGGGCGCAGTACTTC.

Concerning this clone: Distinct nucleotide sequences in the sample also encode this CDR3. The chain joins TRBV27 to TRBJ2-1; 8 bases are a match to TRBD2. This CDR3 has 13 amino acids. V dropped 3 bases and J dropped 7; count of bases not matched to a gene: 2. CDR1 MNHEY and CDR2 SMNVEV come from the germline V gene (reference sequence). CDR3 DNA: TGTGCCAGCAGTTTGGGCGGGGGGAATGAGCAGTTCTTC. Translated, it gives CASSLGGGNEQFF.

The V and J genes are TRBV18 and TRBJ1-2; a weak D match, TRBD1 (6 bases). The CDR3 runs 13 residues. The ends were cut back, 4 bases at V and 4 bases at J, with 10 bases in the middle. Germline CDR1 is KGHSH and CDR2 is LQKENI. The CDR3 here is CASSQDSFYGYTF. For the CDR3, the DNA is TGTGCCAGCTCACAGGACAGTTTCTATGGCTACACCTTC. The full variable domain, with the rest looked up from reference TRBV18 and TRBJ1-2, is NAGVMQNPRHLVRRRGQEARLRCSPMKGHSHVYWYRQLPEEGLKFMVYLQKENIIDESGMPKERFSAEFPKEGPSILRIQQVVRGDSAAYFCASSQDSFYGYTFGSGTRLTVV.

The chain joins TRBV5-6 to TRBJ1-1, with 9 bases matching TRBD1. The CDR3 contains 14 residues. Germline loops: CDR1 SGHDT, CDR2 YYEEEE. The junction had 6 bases not matched to a gene; V was cut back by 3 bases and J by 6 bases. The CDR3 DNA reads TGTGCCAGCAGCTGGGGAACAGGGGGCTCTGAAGCTTTCTTT. Translating gives CASSWGTGGSEAFF.

The J gene is TRBJ1-2, the V gene TRBV6-5; the D gene is possibly TRBD1 (5 bases). Germline assignment: CDR1 MNHEY and CDR2 SVGAGI. The CDR3 has 16 residues. Trimming took 0 bases from V and 7 from J, leaving 18 bases between them. The CDR3 DNA sequence: TGTGCCAGCAGTTACTCGATGGGGGGAGCGGCTATTGGCTACACCTTC. Protein sequence: CASSYSMGGAAIGYTF.

The chain links TRBV6-5 to TRBJ1-1, with 7 positions matching TRBD1. V gave up 5 bases and J gave up 2 bases; unmatched junction bases: 8. Looked up from germline, CDR1 is MNHEY and CDR2 is SVGAGI. The CDR3 runs 15 residues. DNA of the CDR3: TGTGCCAGCAGTCAGTACAGGGGCCGAAACACTGAAGCTTTCTTT. Translated, it gives CASSQYRGRNTEAFF.

V usage is TRBV14 and J usage is TRBJ1-6; 8 bases are shared with TRBD1. The CDR3 consists of 16 residues. The germline V gene has CDR1 SGHDN and CDR2 FVKESK. With V trimmed by 0 bases and J by 5 bases, 3 bases remained unmatched. The CDR3 nucleotides are TGTGCCAGCAGCCAAGAGACAGGGGCAAATAATTCACCCCTCCACTTT. This translates into CASSQETGANNSPLHF.

V and J are TRBV6-5 and TRBJ1-3; D is unresolved. Trimming removed 5 bases at V and 0 bases at J, with 8 bases between. Germline-derived CDR1 and CDR2 are MNHEY and SVGAGI. CDR3 size: 14 residues. The DNA of the CDR3 is TGTGCCAGCAGTGACATTGTCTCTGGAAACACCATATATTTT. It specifies CASSDIVSGNTIYF.